The entry below describes one T cell receptor beta chain. Its target is unknown. TCRdb independently ran MiXCR on the reads; one entry per CDR3 protein. The sample includes 250,000 or so distinct CDR3 sequences, approximately 15% of them seen just once. This record belongs to a study of T cell repertoires in cytomegalovirus infection. Study conclusions and caveats: The ex vivo response showed dominance by HLA-C-restricted CMV-specific TCR beta clonotypes.

Germline CDR1 and CDR2: SGHAT and FQNNGV. CDR3 length: 14 residues. Trimming took 5 bases from V and 3 from J; bases not matched to a gene: 5. The specimen was CD8+ T cells from PBMCs. V gene TRBV11-2 combines with J gene TRBJ2-5, with 8 bases aligning to TRBD1. The TCR was taken from a human donor in good health (CMV status not recorded). Some clones in this sample may be carry-over from other donors' samples. DNA for the CDR3: TGTGCCAGCAGCCCGCCGGACAGGGAAGAGACCCAGTACTTC. Amino acid sequence: CASSPPDREETQYF.